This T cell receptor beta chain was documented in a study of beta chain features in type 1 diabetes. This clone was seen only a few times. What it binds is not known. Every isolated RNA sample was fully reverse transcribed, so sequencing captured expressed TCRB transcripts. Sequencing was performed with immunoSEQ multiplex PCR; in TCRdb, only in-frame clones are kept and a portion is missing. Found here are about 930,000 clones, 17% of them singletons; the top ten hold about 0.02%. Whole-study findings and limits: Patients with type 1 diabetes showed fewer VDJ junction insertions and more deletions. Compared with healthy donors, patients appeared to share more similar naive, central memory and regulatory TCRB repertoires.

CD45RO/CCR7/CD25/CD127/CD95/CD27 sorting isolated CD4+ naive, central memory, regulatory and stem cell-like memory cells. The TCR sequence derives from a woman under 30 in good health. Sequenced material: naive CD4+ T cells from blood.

The CDR3 nucleotides are TGTGCCAGCAGCCAACTGGGGACTAGCGGAAAATACGAGCAGTACTTC. Translation: CASSQLGTSGKYEQYF. The chain combines TRBV14 with TRBJ2-7; 11 nucleotides align to TRBD2. The CDR3 consists of 16 residues. The junction had 7 bases not matched to a gene; V was cut back by 2 bases and J by 4 bases. Germline-derived CDR1 and CDR2 are SGHDN and FVKESK. The entire variable domain, with the rest obtained from reference TRBV14 and TRBJ2-7, is as follows: EAGVTQFPSHSVIEKGQTVTLRCDPISGHDNLYWYRRVMGKEIKFLLHFVKESKQDESGMPNNRFLAERTGGTYSTLKVQPAELEDSGVYFCASSQLGTSGKYEQYFGPGTRLTVT.